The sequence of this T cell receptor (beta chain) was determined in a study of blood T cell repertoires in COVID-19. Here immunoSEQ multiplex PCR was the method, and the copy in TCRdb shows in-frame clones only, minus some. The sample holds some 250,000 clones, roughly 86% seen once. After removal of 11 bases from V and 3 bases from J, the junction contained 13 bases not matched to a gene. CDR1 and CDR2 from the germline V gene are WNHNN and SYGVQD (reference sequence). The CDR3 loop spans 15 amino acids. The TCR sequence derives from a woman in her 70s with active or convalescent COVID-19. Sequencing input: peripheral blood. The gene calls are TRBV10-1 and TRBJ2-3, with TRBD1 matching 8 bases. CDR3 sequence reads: CAQGYHRGRTDTQYF. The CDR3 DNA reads TGCGCCCAGGGTTATCACAGGGGGAGAACAGATACGCAGTATTTT.